This T cell receptor beta chain is drawn from a study of blood T cell repertoires in COVID-19. Study at large: There were acute and convalescent COVID-19 samples, and they came from the United States, Italy and Spain.

Per the original methods: Quantification of nucleated cells was approximated via reference gene primer amplification. TCRdb's table, derived via immunoSEQ multiplex PCR, lists solely in-frame clones and lacks some. The V and J calls and clone size were taken over from that table, and D and trimming were inferred from the DNA. The sample carries about 320,000 clones, over 75% recorded once. There are 15 residues in the CDR3. The germline gives CDR1 MGHRA, CDR2 YSYEKL. The V and J ends lost 6 bases and 4 bases, in that order; junction bases with no gene match: 7. The receptor was derived from a human donor in a cohort sampled during active COVID-19. The chain links TRBV4-1 to TRBJ2-1; 9 bases line up with TRBD1. The sample comprised peripheral blood. The CDR3 here is CASSPGGQGYNEQFF. Here the CDR3 DNA reads TGCGCCAGCAGTCCCGGGGGACAGGGATACAATGAGCAGTTCTTC.